The 20 T cell receptor beta chains in this list originate from one sample, sequenced in a study of blood T cells in healthy people across ages. Using a J-beta primer mix together with a sample-barcoded 5' primer, a second PCR was run for roughly 7 to 11 cycles. TCRdb re-called the 5' RACE reads with MiXCR, one entry per CDR3 protein. The data show approximately 1.5 million distinct CDR3 sequences, about 31% seen once. Source material: blood. Receptors originate from a woman aged 30 to 39 in good health.

The V gene is TRBV4-2, the J gene TRBJ2-7, with 7 positions matching TRBD2. Germline V gives CDR1 LGHNA, CDR2 YNFKEQ. V lost 3 bases, J lost 3 bases, and 8 bases stayed unmatched. This CDR3 region has 15 residues. The CDR3 DNA is TGTGCCAGCAGCCAGGGACTAACCGGGCTCTACGAGCAGTACTTC. Protein product: CASSQGLTGLYEQYF.

The CDR3, as DNA: TGTGCCAGCTCACCGGAGACAGGGTCGGAAAAACTGTTTTTT. Protein sequence: CASSPETGSEKLFF. The chain links TRBV18 to TRBJ1-4; TRBD1 aligns across 7 bases. Germline CDR1 is KGHSH and CDR2 is LQKENI. The CDR3 extends over 14 amino acids. The junction had 6 bases not matched to a gene; V was cut back by 3 bases and J by 8 bases.

This clonotype came up a few times. V and J are TRBV20-1 and TRBJ2-1; TRBD2 matches at 12 bases. The germline V gene has CDR1 DFQATT and CDR2 SNEGSKA (reference sequence). This CDR3 region has 18 residues. V shed 5 bases and J 5 bases; nucleotides not matched to a gene: 16. CDR3 residues: CSAYGWTSGKGMNNEQFF. The CDR3 DNA reads TGCAGTGCTTATGGGTGGACTAGCGGGAAGGGGATGAACAATGAGCAGTTCTTC.

The genes are TRBV29-1 and TRBJ1-1; D is perhaps TRBD1 (6 bases). Germline lookup yields CDR1 SQVTM and CDR2 ANQGSEA. V was pared by 5 bases and J by 4 bases, with 14 bases between. The CDR3 length is 13 residues. The CDR3: CSVPRGVGTEAFF. The CDR3 bases are TGCAGCGTTCCGAGGGGGGTCGGCACTGAAGCTTTCTTT.

The chain joins TRBV5-1 to TRBJ2-7; 9 nucleotides align to TRBD1. CDR1 SGHRS and CDR2 YFSETQ come from the germline V gene. Trimming took 2 bases from V and 4 from J; bases not matched to a gene: 7. The CDR3 has 15 residues. CDR3 region: CASSFGQGTSYEQYF. The CDR3 nucleotides read TGCGCCAGCAGCTTCGGACAGGGGACATCGTACGAGCAGTACTTC. Drawing the rest from reference TRBV5-1 and TRBJ2-7, the complete variable domain is KAGVTQTPRYLIKTRGQQVTLSCSPISGHRSVSWYQQTPGQGLQFLFEYFSETQRNKGNFPGRFSGRQFSNSRSEMNVSTLELGDSALYLCASSFGQGTSYEQYFGPGTRLTVT.

The chain joins TRBV5-1 to TRBJ2-1, with D perhaps TRBD2 (5 bases). Germline V gene data show CDR1 as SGHRS and CDR2 as YFSETQ. This CDR3 region has 12 residues. Trimming took 4 bases from V and 7 from J, leaving 9 bases between them. Here the CDR3 DNA reads TGCGCCAGCAGCGCCCCGGGGAATGAGCAGTTCTTC. It encodes CASSAPGNEQFF.

The chain links TRBV19 to TRBJ2-6; no firm D call. With 11 bases removed from V and 4 bases from J, the gap between germline ends came to 12 bases. Germline V gives CDR1 LNHDA, CDR2 SQIVND (reference sequence). This CDR3 has 13 amino acids. In DNA form, the CDR3 reads TGTGCCGTTTCGGGTTGGGGGGCCAACGTCCTGACTTTC. Its protein product is CAVSGWGANVLTF.

This rearrangement joins TRBV4-1 to TRBJ1-1; 8 nucleotides match TRBD1. Trimming cost V 0 bases and J 0 bases; bases outside gene matches: 12. CDR1 and CDR2 from the germline V gene are MGHRA and YSYEKL. The CDR3 sequence is 19 residues long. CDR3 residues: CASSQDSSGTGDLNTEAFF. CDR3 nucleotide sequence: TGCGCCAGCAGCCAAGATTCCTCCGGGACAGGTGACCTGAACACTGAAGCTTTCTTT.

This chain uses TRBV20-1 with TRBJ2-4; D may be TRBD1 (6 bases). This CDR3 comprises 17 residues. Trimming removed 6 bases at V and 4 bases at J, with 25 bases between. Germline CDR1 and CDR2: DFQATT and SNEGSKA (reference sequence). The CDR3 DNA sequence: TGCAGTGCGCAACCGACGGGCAGGGGTTCGAGTAAAAACATTCAGTACTTC. It codes for CSAQPTGRGSSKNIQYF.

This clonotype was seen a few times. This rearrangement joins TRBV18 to TRBJ1-2; D not certain. This CDR3 comprises 12 residues. Germline V gene data show CDR1 as KGHSH and CDR2 as LQKENI. The ends were cut back, 0 bases at V and 12 bases at J, with 11 bases in the middle. CDR3 nucleotides: TGTGCCAGCTCACCACCGGCAGGAGTGCACACCTTC. It codes for CASSPPAGVHTF.

The V and J genes are TRBV7-9 and TRBJ2-5, with a weak D call TRBD2 (5 bases). The CDR3 length is 16 residues. Trimming shortened V by 1 base and J by 0 bases, and 12 bases separated the two germline ends. Germline V CDR1 and CDR2: SEHNR, FQNEAQ (reference sequence). In DNA form, the CDR3 reads TGTGCCAGCAGCTTAGGCTTCGTGGAGGACCAAGAGACCCAGTACTTC. Amino acid sequence: CASSLGFVEDQETQYF.

This clonotype has a handful of counts. This sequence joins TRBV6-1 and TRBJ2-3; perhaps D is TRBD1 or TRBD2 (6 bases each). This CDR3 spans 14 amino acids. V was cut by 7 bases and J by 6 bases, with 17 bases left in between. Germline loops: CDR1 MNHNS, CDR2 SASEGT. The CDR3 nucleotides read TGTGCCAGCACCCAGGGGACTGGCATGGATACGCAGTATTTT. This translates into CASTQGTGMDTQYF.

The chain recombines TRBV20-1 with TRBJ2-3, with D perhaps given as TRBD1 or TRBD2 (6 bases each). Germline V gene data show CDR1 as DFQATT and CDR2 as SNEGSKA (reference sequence). CDR3 length: 13 residues. In nucleotides, the CDR3 is TGCAGCCCCGGGGGCGTGCAGACAGATACGCAGTATTTT. It translates to CSPGGVQTDTQYF.

In this sample, this clonotype turned up a few times. The gene calls are TRBV29-1 and TRBJ2-3; unclear D gene. The CDR3 runs to 13 residues. V lost 3 bases and J 2 bases, leaving 9 bases between the germline ends. The V gene's germline CDR1 is SQVTM and CDR2 ANQGSEA. CDR3 sequence reads: CSVDVGFTDTQYF. In DNA form, the CDR3 reads TGCAGCGTTGATGTAGGGTTCACAGATACGCAGTATTTT.

This chain links TRBV20-1 with TRBJ2-7; 9 bases line up with TRBD2. CDR1 is DFQATT and CDR2 is SNEGSKA in the germline V gene (reference sequence). V lost 1 base and J lost 0; bases outside the gene matches: 4. The CDR3 sequence is 15 residues long. CDR3 protein: CSARAIAGASYEQYF. Here the CDR3 DNA reads TGCAGTGCTAGAGCTATAGCGGGAGCCTCCTACGAGCAGTACTTC.

V gene TRBV20-1 combines with J gene TRBJ2-5; D unresolved. V lost 2 bases, J lost 5 bases, and 12 bases lay in between. Germline CDR1 DFQATT, CDR2 SNEGSKA (reference sequence). CDR3 length: 13 residues. CDR3: CSARLQVRETQYF. The CDR3, as DNA: TGCAGTGCTAGATTACAAGTCCGTGAGACCCAGTACTTC.

This clonotype showed up just a few times. The chain carries TRBV10-3 and TRBJ2-2, with D possibly TRBD2 on 5 matching bases. V lost 6 bases to trimming and J lost 0 bases, with 8 bases between them. This CDR3 is built from 14 residues. The germline gives CDR1 ENHRY, CDR2 SYGVKD. CDR3 DNA: TGTGCCATCAGACTAGATTCGAACACCGGGGAGCTGTTTTTT. This encodes CAIRLDSNTGELFF.

The J gene is TRBJ2-5, the V gene TRBV28; TRBD1 agrees at 9 bases. V dropped 2 bases and J dropped 0; count of bases not matched to a gene: 4. The CDR3 covers 16 residues. The V gene's germline CDR1 is MDHEN and CDR2 SYDVKM. CDR3 residues: CASSLNRDRDQETQYF. Here the CDR3 DNA reads TGTGCCAGCAGTTTAAACCGGGACAGGGACCAAGAGACCCAGTACTTC.

In the case of this clonotype: This may stem from a read error, because a much larger clone lies one nucleotide away. V is TRBV10-3 and J is TRBJ2-7; D perhaps matches TRBD2 (6 bases). Germline CDR1 ENHRY, CDR2 SYGVKD. The length of the CDR3 is 15 residues. CDR3 amino acids: CVISEEGISSYEQYF. CDR3 DNA: TGTGTCATCAGTGAGGAGGGTATAAGTTCCTACGAGCAGTACTTC.

This clonotype was observed at least ten times. This chain uses TRBV20-1 with TRBJ2-1; the match to TRBD2 covers 9 bases. The CDR3 runs to 14 residues. Looked up from germline, CDR1 is DFQATT and CDR2 is SNEGSKA (reference sequence). The V segment lost 5 bases and the J segment 14 bases; nucleotides outside the gene matches: 16. The CDR3 DNA follows: TGCAGTGCTTCTGGGAGGACTAGCGCCCAAAGTAAGTTCTTC. Translated: CSASGRTSAQSKFF.